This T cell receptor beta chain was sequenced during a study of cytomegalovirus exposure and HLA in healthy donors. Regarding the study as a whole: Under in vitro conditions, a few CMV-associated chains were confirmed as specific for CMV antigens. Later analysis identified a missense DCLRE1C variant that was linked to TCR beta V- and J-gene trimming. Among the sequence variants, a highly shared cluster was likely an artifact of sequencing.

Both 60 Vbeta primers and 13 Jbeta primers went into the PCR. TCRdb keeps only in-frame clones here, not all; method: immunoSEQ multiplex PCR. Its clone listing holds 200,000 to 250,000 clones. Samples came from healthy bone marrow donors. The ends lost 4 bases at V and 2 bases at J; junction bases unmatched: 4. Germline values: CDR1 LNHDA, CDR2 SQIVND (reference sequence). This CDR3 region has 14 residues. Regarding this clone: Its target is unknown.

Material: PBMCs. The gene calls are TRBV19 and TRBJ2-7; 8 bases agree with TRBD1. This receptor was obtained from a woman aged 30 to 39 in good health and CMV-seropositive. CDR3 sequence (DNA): TGTGCCAGTAGTACGACAGGGGATCCCTACGAGCAGTACTTC. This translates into CASSTTGDPYEQYF.